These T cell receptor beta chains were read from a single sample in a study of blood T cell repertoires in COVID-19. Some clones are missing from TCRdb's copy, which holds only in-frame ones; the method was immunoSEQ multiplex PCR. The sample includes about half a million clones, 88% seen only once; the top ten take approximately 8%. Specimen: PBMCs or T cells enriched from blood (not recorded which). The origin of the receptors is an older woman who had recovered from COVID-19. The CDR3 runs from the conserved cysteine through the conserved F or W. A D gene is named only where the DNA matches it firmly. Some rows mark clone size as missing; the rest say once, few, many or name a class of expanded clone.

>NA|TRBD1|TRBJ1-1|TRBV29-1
CSVQLGAGGTEAFF
TGCAGTGTTCAACTCGGGGCAGGGGGTACTGAAGCTTTCTTT
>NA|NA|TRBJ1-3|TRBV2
CASSEAGPSGNTIYF
TGTGCCAGCAGTGAGGCGGGCCCCTCTGGAAACACCATATATTTT
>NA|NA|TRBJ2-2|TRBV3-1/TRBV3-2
CASSLPGDAGELFF
TGTGCCAGCAGCCTACCAGGGGATGCCGGGGAGCTGTTTTTT
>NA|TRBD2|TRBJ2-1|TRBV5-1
CASRWGTSGEQFF
TGCGCCAGCAGATGGGGGACTAGCGGGGAGCAGTTCTTC
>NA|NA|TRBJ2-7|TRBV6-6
CASSYIREQYF
TGTGCCAGCAGTTACATACGGGAGCAGTACTTC
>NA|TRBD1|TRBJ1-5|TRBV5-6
CASSLRDRGYQPQHF
TGTGCCAGCAGCTTGCGGGACAGGGGTTACCAGCCCCAGCATTTT
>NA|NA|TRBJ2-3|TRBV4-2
CASSQDGPATTDTQYF
TGTGCCAGCAGCCAAGATGGGCCTGCGACCACAGATACGCAGTATTTT
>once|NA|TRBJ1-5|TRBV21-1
CASRRQENQPQHF
TGTGCCAGCAGAAGGCAGGAAAATCAGCCCCAGCATTTT
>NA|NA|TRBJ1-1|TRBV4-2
CASRQNPTRGAGEAFF
TGTGCCAGCAGACAAAACCCGACTCGGGGGGCAGGTGAAGCTTTCTTT
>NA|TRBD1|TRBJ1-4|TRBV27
CASSHGQGDEKLFF
TGTGCCAGCAGCCACGGACAGGGCGATGAAAAACTGTTTTTT
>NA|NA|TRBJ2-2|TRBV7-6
CASSLLGQYNTGELFF
TGTGCCAGCAGCTTACTCGGACAGTACAACACCGGGGAGCTGTTTTTT
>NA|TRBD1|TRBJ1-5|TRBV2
CASSSTAGGSQPQHF
TGTGCCAGCAGTTCGACGGCAGGGGGTTCTCAGCCCCAGCATTTT